This TCR beta chain appears in the sequencing data of a study of T cell changes during pregnancy in multiple sclerosis. The CDR3 contains 15 residues. With 2 bases removed from V and 2 bases from J, the gap between germline ends came to 14 bases. The germline V gene encodes CDR1 SGHNT and CDR2 YYREEE (reference sequence). Produced via immunoSEQ multiplex PCR; TCRdb's table is partial and in-frame only. This table holds roughly 110,000 clones, roughly 92% found once. Sequences were derived from peripheral blood, sampled in the third trimester of pregnancy. The sequence came from a female donor with multiple sclerosis, enrolled in a pregnancy study. The V and J genes are TRBV5-4 and TRBJ2-7; D is uncertain. This chain's CDR3 is CASSFTPGIAYEQYF. The CDR3 DNA sequence: TGTGCCAGCAGCTTTACCCCGGGTATTGCCTACGAGCAGTACTTC.